The clone carrying this T cell receptor (beta chain) was detected a few times. Its antigen is unknown. The CDR3 length is 17 residues. Trimming shortened V by 2 bases and J by 0 bases, and 17 bases separated the two germline ends. Per the germline V gene, CDR1 is ENHRY and CDR2 is SYGVKD. This sample is part of a study of T cells in Graves' hyperthyroidism and ophthalmopathy. Study-wide context: Peripheral blood was acquired at first diagnosis, ahead of any therapy whatsoever. The study's findings and limits: Within blood appeared most thyroid clonotypes that had expanded above 0.001.

RNA transcripts provided the source from which TCR beta CDR3 regions were amplified. During a first-round RT-PCR of the TCR CDR3, the HTBI primer set was used. TCRdb re-called the multiplex PCR reads with MiXCR, one entry per CDR3 protein. Of roughly 740,000 distinct CDR3 sequences listed, 16% are singletons. Source material: blood. The clonotype originates from a young man with Graves' hyperthyroidism. The J gene is TRBJ2-7, the V gene TRBV10-3, with a possible D match to TRBD1 (5 bases). The CDR3 loop reads CAISERGSVVSSYEQYF. CDR3 in DNA: TGTGCCATCAGTGAGAGGGGCAGTGTGGTAAGCTCCTACGAGCAGTACTTC.